This T cell receptor beta chain was sequenced during a study of blood T cell repertoires in COVID-19. Study-wide context: The origin of the acute and convalescent COVID-19 samples was the United States, Italy and Spain. From T cells, B-cell-depleted T cells, or PBMCs came the material, which was cDNA or gDNA.

Source study methods: Researchers report that nucleated cell counts were estimated from reference gene primer amplification. The method was immunoSEQ multiplex PCR; TCRdb's version includes in-frame clones alone and lacks a portion of them. Clonal size and the V and J genes are those of that table, whereas D and trimming came from the DNA. The sample holds about 250,000 clones, 84% seen once. Material: peripheral blood. The sequence was obtained from a woman in her forties who had recovered from COVID-19.

This chain's CDR3 is CASSSGTGDYSPLHF. The CDR3 DNA follows: TGTGCCAGCAGTTCCGGGACAGGGGATTACTCACCCCTCCACTTT. This chain joins TRBV5-4 and TRBJ1-6, with 10 bases that match TRBD1. Germline V lookup: CDR1 SGHNT, CDR2 YYREEE (reference sequence). The CDR3 sequence is 15 residues long. The V segment lost 5 bases and the J segment 10 bases; nucleotides outside the gene matches: 9.